This T cell receptor (beta chain) emerged from a study of blood T cell repertoires in COVID-19 (TCRdb year 2020). In terms of the full investigation: Collaborator samples came from the United States, Italy and Spain and covered acute and convalescent phases of COVID-19. Sample metadata almost always included a de-identified subject ID, COVID-19 status, age in years and sex. Deeply sampled blood TCRbeta repertoires from subjects exposed to, actively infected with, or recovered from COVID-19 were included in the dataset. HLA class I and class II types, where available, came from metadata supplied by the sample provider rather than from assay-based typing. The repertoires were released in a freely available public database meant as a resource for research on the immune response to SARS-CoV-2. The prospective study material was composed of cDNA or gDNA derived from T cells, B-cell-depleted T cells, or PBMCs. The samples were drawn from the first 160 participants of the ongoing ImmuneRACE study and from 1,254 subjects provided by 6 global collaborators.

Overall results and qualifications from the work: The amount of clinical and demographic metadata varied by source and participant and was provided uncurated.

Each collaborating institution followed its own protocols to collect whole blood in K2EDTA tubes. For TCRbeta analysis, collaborators shipped samples as frozen whole blood, isolated PBMCs, or DNA extracted from either of those sample types. V was cut back by 6 bases and J by 3 bases, leaving a gap of 12 bases between them. The germline V gene gives CDR1 as LGHNA and CDR2 as YSLEER. Spanning cysteine to phenylalanine, the CDR3 consists of 14 amino acids. Only the CDR3 part of the read is kept: 42 bases, read in frame from the first base. The immunoSEQ Assay, a bias-controlled multiplex PCR, was used to amplify TCRbeta CDR3 regions from genomic DNA. Per the authors' processing: Within the assay, amplification of reference gene primers was used to estimate how many nucleated cells each sample contained. Sequence reads were collapsed and filtered to measure the absolute abundance of every unique TCRbeta CDR3 rearrangement. For each sample, productive Simpson clonality was calculated by taking the square root of Simpson's diversity index across productive rearrangements. TCRdb mirrors the immuneACCESS table, restricted to in-frame sequences. Some clones are absent from its copies; in checked studies, under half trace to an unresolved V gene, and the reason for the others is unknown. The V and J calls and clone size were taken over from that table, and D and trimming were inferred from the DNA. In this sample the table shows more than 140,000 clones, around 83% of which occur a single time. In total, the top ten clones hold around 1.6% of the sample.

On this clone itself: What this receptor recognizes is not known. There are no base qualities to consult, and no much larger clone falls within one base.

The sequence joins TRBV4-3 to TRBJ2-4; TRBD1 is a possible D gene, resting on 5 matching bases. What was sequenced was peripheral blood. The TCR originated in a human donor in a cohort sampled during active COVID-19. The CDR3 has the sequence CASSLRVGKNIQYF. In nucleotide form, the sequence is TGCGCCAGCAGTCTCAGGGTCGGCAAAAACATTCAGTACTTC.